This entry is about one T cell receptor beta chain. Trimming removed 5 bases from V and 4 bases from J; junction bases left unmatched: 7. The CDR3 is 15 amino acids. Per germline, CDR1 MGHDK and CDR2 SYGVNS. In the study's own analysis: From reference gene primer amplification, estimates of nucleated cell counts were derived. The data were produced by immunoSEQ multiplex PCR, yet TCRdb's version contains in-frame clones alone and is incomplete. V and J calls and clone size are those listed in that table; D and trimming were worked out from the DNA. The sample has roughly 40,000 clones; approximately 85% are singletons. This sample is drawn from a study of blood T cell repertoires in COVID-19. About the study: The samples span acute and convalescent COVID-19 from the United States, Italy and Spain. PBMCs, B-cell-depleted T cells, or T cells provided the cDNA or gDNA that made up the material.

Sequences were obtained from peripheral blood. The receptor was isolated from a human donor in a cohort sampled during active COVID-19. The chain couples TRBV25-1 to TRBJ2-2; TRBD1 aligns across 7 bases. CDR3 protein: CASSRDRAGTGELFF. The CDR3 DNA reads TGTGCCAGCAGTCGCGACAGGGCGGGCACCGGGGAGCTGTTTTTT.